The clone carrying this T cell receptor beta chain showed up just a few times. Its target is unknown. Researchers barred patients who had uncontrolled infection, other autoimmune disease, pregnancy or lactation. Amplification yielded TCR beta CDR3 regions, with RNA transcripts as the source. In the first-round RT-PCR of the TCR CDR3, the HTBI primer set was used. A single record per CDR3 protein comes from TCRdb applying MiXCR to the multiplex PCR reads. This table holds nearly 750,000 distinct CDR3 sequences, roughly a third found once. This specimen belongs to a study of T cells in Graves' hyperthyroidism and ophthalmopathy. Study conclusions and caveats: In simple terms, a model built on 13 V-J features told ophthalmopathy apart from stable hyperthyroidism.

The CDR3 runs to 17 residues. The ends were cut back, 0 bases at V and 4 bases at J, with 22 bases in the middle. CDR1 DFQATT and CDR2 SNEGSKA come from the germline V gene (reference sequence). V gene TRBV20-1 combines with J gene TRBJ2-7; no firm D call. Sample: blood. The receptor was isolated from a woman aged 40 to 49 with Graves' hyperthyroidism. The CDR3 bases are TGCAGTGCTAGAGACCCAAACCACACCTCAACAGATTACGAGCAGTACTTC. This codes for CSARDPNHTSTDYEQYF.